The rows below give T cell receptor beta chains drawn from one sample of a study of naive and memory T cell subsets. TCRdb ran MiXCR on the UMI-ligation and nested PCR reads and lists one entry per CDR3 protein. The sample records tens of thousands of distinct CDR3 sequences, about 14% being singletons. Sequencing was done on a sample of effector memory CD4+ T cells from blood. These receptors were taken from a human donor in good health. CDR3s include the opening cysteine and the closing phenylalanine or tryptophan. The order of the fields is CDR3 DNA, CDR3 protein, V gene, J gene, D gene, clone size. D genes are given only for firm matches. The listing skips clone size in some rows; elsewhere it reads once, few, many or a size class.

TGTGCCAGCAGCACAACCGACGGCTATGGCTACACCTTC	CASSTTDGYGYTF	TRBV9	TRBJ1-2	-	few
TGCGCCAGCAGCTACGGACTAGCCGGGGCAGATACGCAGTATTTT	CASSYGLAGADTQYF	TRBV5-1	TRBJ2-3	TRBD2	-
TGCAGTGCACCGAAGGACAGGGGGCATAACACTGAAGCTTTCTTT	CSAPKDRGHNTEAFF	TRBV20-1	TRBJ1-1	TRBD1	few
TGTGCCAGCAGTTTCATAGGGGATCTTAACGGGGCCAACGTCCTGACTTTC	CASSFIGDLNGANVLTF	TRBV28	TRBJ2-6	-	few
TGTGCCAGCAGGAGGACCTACTTAACCTACGAGCAGTACTTC	CASRRTYLTYEQYF	TRBV2	TRBJ2-7	-	-
TGTGCCAGCAGCTCCCCCCGACGTTACGAGCAGTACTTC	CASSSPRRYEQYF	TRBV11-2	TRBJ2-7	-	-
TGTGCCAGCAGTTTATCTCGGGTCAGCTACGAGCAGTACTTC	CASSLSRVSYEQYF	TRBV27	TRBJ2-7	-	-
TGTGCCAGCAGCCAATACTACAGGCAACCTGGAGAGACCCAGTACTTC	CASSQYYRQPGETQYF	TRBV11-2	TRBJ2-5	-	-
TGTGCCAGCAGCTTGGGTTGGTCCTACAATGAGCAGTTCTTC	CASSLGWSYNEQFF	TRBV5-6	TRBJ2-1	-	-
TGCAGTGCTAGACCTTCGCTGTCCGGGACCCTCCCGTACTTC	CSARPSLSGTLPYF	TRBV20-1	TRBJ2-5	-	medium-sized
TGTGCCAGCAGCTTAGGAGATGCTGGAGCTTTCTTT	CASSLGDAGAFF	TRBV7-9	TRBJ1-1	-	-
TGTGCCAGCAGTAACGTCCAGAGGACCGGGGAGCTGTTTTTT	CASSNVQRTGELFF	TRBV28	TRBJ2-2	-	-
TGTGCCAGCAGTGACTGGGGCGACACTGAAGCTTTCTTT	CASSDWGDTEAFF	TRBV6-4	TRBJ1-1	-	few
TGCAGTGCTAGAGATGCTAGAGGATATGACGAGCAGTACTTC	CSARDARGYDEQYF	TRBV20-1	TRBJ2-7	-	few
TGTGCCAGCAGTTTATTATCTTCCATCACAGGGGGGGAAGCTTTCTTT	CASSLLSSITGGEAFF	TRBV28	TRBJ1-1	TRBD1	-
TGTGCCAGCAGTCTAGGTGGCCAGCAGCACTATGGCTACACCTTC	CASSLGGQQHYGYTF	TRBV28	TRBJ1-2	-	-
TGTGCCAGCAGCCCCCCGGGACTAGCTACCTACAATGAGCAGTTCTTC	CASSPPGLATYNEQFF	TRBV9	TRBJ2-1	TRBD2	-
TGTGCCAGCAGGGTTGGCCCTCCGACCGGGGAGCTGTTTTTT	CASRVGPPTGELFF	TRBV2	TRBJ2-2	-	many
TGTGCCAGCCGCCCACCTTATAGCTTCACAGATACGCAGTATTTT	CASRPPYSFTDTQYF	TRBV27	TRBJ2-3	-	-
TGTGCCAGTAGTTGGGGGAACTACAATGAGCAGTTCTTC	CASSWGNYNEQFF	TRBV19	TRBJ2-1	-	many
TGTGCCAGCAGGAGAGGGACCGGGGAGCTGTTTTTT	CASRRGTGELFF	TRBV7-3	TRBJ2-2	-	-
TGTGCCACTGGGGCGTCGGGCACAGATACGCAGTATTTT	CATGASGTDTQYF	TRBV24-1	TRBJ2-3	-	-
TGCGCCAGCAGCTTGGCTTTGCTTTACAATGAGCAGTTCTTC	CASSLALLYNEQFF	TRBV5-1	TRBJ2-1	-	few
TGCGCCAGCAGCCAAGATCGCGGGGTTGCGGGAGAGCAGTTCTTC	CASSQDRGVAGEQFF	TRBV4-3	TRBJ2-1	-	many
TGTGCCAGCAGTTGTTGGTCTGGAAATGAGCAGTTCTTC	CASSCWSGNEQFF	TRBV28	TRBJ2-1	-	many
TGTGCCAGCAGTCGATTAGCCAAAAACATTCAGTACTTC	CASSRLAKNIQYF	TRBV12-3/TRBV12-4	TRBJ2-4	-	-
TGTGCCAGCAGTCGGGAGGGTTACCAGGGCAATGAGCAGTTCTTC	CASSREGYQGNEQFF	TRBV5-5	TRBJ2-1	TRBD2	many
TGTGCCAGCTCGACCAGGGGAGATACGCAGTATTTT	CASSTRGDTQYF	TRBV6-2/TRBV6-3	TRBJ2-3	-	many
TGTGCCAGCAGTTTTGAGTCACAGCCCCAGCATTTT	CASSFESQPQHF	TRBV28	TRBJ1-5	-	-
TGTGCCAGCATCATAAGGGGGGGCCGAGATAATTCACCCCTCCACTTT	CASIIRGGRDNSPLHF	TRBV2	TRBJ1-6	-	-
TGTGCCAGCAGTGCCAGACTAGCGGGGGACTTCACAGATACGCAGTATTTT	CASSARLAGDFTDTQYF	TRBV2	TRBJ2-3	TRBD2	few
TGTGCCAGCAGCCAAACCGACGGGAGCCAAGAGACCCAGTACTTC	CASSQTDGSQETQYF	TRBV3-1	TRBJ2-5	-	few
TGCAGTGCTAGAAAGCTTGGGGCTAGCGGGGCCAGGTACGAGCAGTACTTC	CSARKLGASGARYEQYF	TRBV20-1	TRBJ2-7	TRBD2	-
TGTGCCAGCAGCCGGACCAGGGAAACTAATGAAAAACTGTTTTTT	CASSRTRETNEKLFF	TRBV6-6	TRBJ1-4	-	few
TGTGCCAGCAGTCCTTCTAGCGGGAGAAACAATGAGCAGTTCTTC	CASSPSSGRNNEQFF	TRBV27	TRBJ2-1	TRBD2	few
TGTGCCAGCAGTGACGGGGGGATTTACAATGAGCAGTTCTTC	CASSDGGIYNEQFF	TRBV2	TRBJ2-1	TRBD2	many
TGTGCCAGCAGCGTGGGCGGGAACTGGGACAATGAGCAGTTCTTC	CASSVGGNWDNEQFF	TRBV9	TRBJ2-1	-	-
TGTGCCACACAAGGAGAAACGTATCAGCCCCAGCATTTT	CATQGETYQPQHF	TRBV19	TRBJ1-5	-	few
TGCGCCAGCAGTGAGTCGACAGGGATTTACTATGGCTACACCTTC	CASSESTGIYYGYTF	TRBV10-2	TRBJ1-2	TRBD1	few
TGCGCCAGCAACCCGGGACAGGACTACAATGAGCAGTTCTTC	CASNPGQDYNEQFF	TRBV5-1	TRBJ2-1	TRBD1	-
TGCGCCAGCACCGTTGGGGGAGGAGATACGCAGTATTTT	CASTVGGGDTQYF	TRBV5-1	TRBJ2-3	-	once
TGTGCCAGCAGGGGGGGCGCGGACACTGAAGCTTTCTTT	CASRGGADTEAFF	TRBV28	TRBJ1-1	-	-
TGTGCCAGCAGCTTAGAACAGGACGGTCAGCCCCAGCATTTT	CASSLEQDGQPQHF	TRBV7-9	TRBJ1-5	-	many
TGCAGTGCTAGAGATAGTAGCGGGAGTATTGTGTCGTTCTTC	CSARDSSGSIVSFF	TRBV20-1	TRBJ2-1	TRBD2	many
TGCGCCAGCAGTGAATTTCGGGCGGATACTTACGAGCAGTACTTC	CASSEFRADTYEQYF	TRBV10-2	TRBJ2-7	-	few
TGCAGTGCTAGTATTCGGGAAGTAAGGACAGATACGCAGTATTTT	CSASIREVRTDTQYF	TRBV20-1	TRBJ2-3	-	-